The rows below give T cell receptor beta chains drawn from one sample of a study of cytomegalovirus exposure and HLA in healthy donors. The data were produced by immunoSEQ multiplex PCR, yet TCRdb's version contains in-frame clones alone and is incomplete. The sample records 150,000 to 200,000 clones, roughly four fifths being singletons. The sequencing input was PBMCs. The source of these receptors is a woman aged 40 to 50 in good health and CMV-seronegative. CDR3s include the opening cysteine and the closing phenylalanine or tryptophan. D genes are given only for firm matches. The size entry is marked missing in some rows and otherwise reads once, few, many or a size class.

V: TRBV6-1; size: few; D: TRBD1; J: TRBJ2-3; DNA: TGTGCCAGTACCAGGACAGGGGGAAGAGATACGCAGTATTTT; CDR3: CASTRTGGRDTQYF
V: TRBV5-1; size: few; D: TRBD2; J: TRBJ2-7; DNA: TGCGCCAGCAGTAACCTTGGCGGGAGTCCCTACGAGCAGTACTTC; CDR3: CASSNLGGSPYEQYF
V: TRBV30; size: NA; D: TRBD2; J: TRBJ2-1; DNA: TGTGCCTGGGACCGGGACTACTTCAATGAGCAGTTCTTC; CDR3: CAWDRDYFNEQFF
V: TRBV7-7; size: NA; D: NA; J: TRBJ2-3; DNA: TGTGCTAGCAGCCCCGCTACTAGCACAGATACGCAGTATTTT; CDR3: CASSPATSTDTQYF
V: TRBV2; size: NA; D: NA; J: TRBJ1-1; DNA: TGTGCCAGCAGCAGCGTGGGGGCGAACACTGAAGCTTTCTTT; CDR3: CASSSVGANTEAFF
V: TRBV5-1; size: NA; D: NA; J: TRBJ2-7; DNA: TGCGCCAGCAGCGGGAGGGGGATTTTTTACGAGCAGTACTTC; CDR3: CASSGRGIFYEQYF
V: TRBV30; size: NA; D: NA; J: TRBJ2-3; DNA: TGTGCCTGGGCGGGCACAGATACGCAGTATTTT; CDR3: CAWAGTDTQYF
V: TRBV5-1; size: once; D: TRBD1; J: TRBJ1-4; DNA: TGCGCCAGCAGCTTCAATACAGGGGATAGTGAAAAACTGTTTTTT; CDR3: CASSFNTGDSEKLFF
V: TRBV21-1; size: NA; D: NA; J: TRBJ2-7; DNA: TGTGCCAGAAAACCGGGACAGGGGGCGCGTCTGCACGAGCAGTACTTC; CDR3: CARKPGQGARLHEQYF
V: TRBV29-1; size: NA; D: TRBD1; J: TRBJ1-2; DNA: TGCAGCGCGAATAACCGGGACAGCCTTCATGCCTACACCTTC; CDR3: CSANNRDSLHAYTF
V: TRBV6-5; size: NA; D: NA; J: TRBJ2-5; DNA: TGTGCCAGCGGGGGGGGCAAGGAGACCCAGTACTTC; CDR3: CASGGGKETQYF
V: TRBV5-1; size: few; D: NA; J: TRBJ2-3; DNA: TGCGCCAGCAGCGTGGGACGGGGGGCGACAGATACGCAGTATTTT; CDR3: CASSVGRGATDTQYF
V: TRBV2; size: few; D: NA; J: TRBJ2-3; DNA: TGTGCCAGCCTTGAGGAGACCAAACCCACAGATACGCAGTATTTT; CDR3: CASLEETKPTDTQYF
V: TRBV30; size: NA; D: TRBD1; J: TRBJ1-5; DNA: TGTGCCTGGACTCGACAGGGGGAAGGTCAGCCCCAGCATTTT; CDR3: CAWTRQGEGQPQHF
V: TRBV5-4; size: NA; D: NA; J: TRBJ2-7; DNA: TGTGCCAGCAGCTTGGCGTCTCGGCGGGCGGCCTACGAGCAGTACTTC; CDR3: CASSLASRRAAYEQYF
V: TRBV6-1; size: few; D: NA; J: TRBJ1-5; DNA: TGTGCCAGCAGTGAGGAGGAGGGCCGAGGCAATCAGCCCCAGCATTTT; CDR3: CASSEEEGRGNQPQHF
V: TRBV6-1; size: NA; D: TRBD2; J: TRBJ2-7; DNA: TGTGCCAGTTGGGGGTCCCTAGCGGGCTCCTACGAGCAGTACTTC; CDR3: CASWGSLAGSYEQYF
V: TRBV11-3; size: few; D: TRBD2; J: TRBJ2-3; DNA: TGTGCCAGCAGCCCAGGACTAGCGGGAGAAGATACGCAGTATTTT; CDR3: CASSPGLAGEDTQYF
V: TRBV19; size: NA; D: NA; J: TRBJ2-3; DNA: TGTGCCAGTAGGATGACAAGACCCACAGATACGCAGTATTTT; CDR3: CASRMTRPTDTQYF
V: TRBV9; size: NA; D: TRBD2; J: TRBJ2-7; DNA: TGTGCCAGCAGCATAGCGGGAGACTACGAGCAGTACTTC; CDR3: CASSIAGDYEQYF
V: TRBV19; size: NA; D: TRBD1; J: TRBJ1-5; DNA: TGTGCCAGTAGTATCACCGGGACAGGGGGCCTTTTGCAGCCCCAGCATTTT; CDR3: CASSITGTGGLLQPQHF
V: TRBV19; size: NA; D: NA; J: TRBJ1-2; DNA: TGTGCCAGTAGACTGCACGCAAACTATGGCTACACCTTC; CDR3: CASRLHANYGYTF
V: TRBV11-2; size: few; D: TRBD2; J: TRBJ2-7; DNA: TGTGCCAGCAGCTCCACCCTAGCGGGAGATGGCGAGCAGTACTTC; CDR3: CASSSTLAGDGEQYF
V: TRBV2; size: NA; D: TRBD2; J: TRBJ2-2; DNA: TGTGCCAGCACCGAGACTAGCGGTAGCACCGGGGAGCTGTTTTTT; CDR3: CASTETSGSTGELFF
V: TRBV5-1; size: NA; D: TRBD1; J: TRBJ1-5; DNA: TGCGCCAGCAGCGATGGTGGACAGGGGCATCAGCCCCAGCATTTT; CDR3: CASSDGGQGHQPQHF
V: TRBV2; size: NA; D: TRBD2; J: TRBJ2-3; DNA: TGTGCCAGCAGTTACTACGGACTAGCGGGAGGGCCCAACACAGATACGCAGTATTTT; CDR3: CASSYYGLAGGPNTDTQYF
V: TRBV11-3; size: NA; D: NA; J: TRBJ2-3; DNA: TGTGCCAGCACCTTACTAGCAAGCACAGATACGCAGTATTTT; CDR3: CASTLLASTDTQYF
V: TRBV2; size: NA; D: NA; J: TRBJ2-3; DNA: TGTGCCAGCACCAATTCCCCACGAGCTCTGGGCACAGATACGCAGTATTTT; CDR3: CASTNSPRALGTDTQYF
V: TRBV27; size: NA; D: TRBD2; J: TRBJ2-5; DNA: TGTGCCAGCAGCTCAGAGGGGGTGACTAGCGGGAGTGTAGAGACCCAGTACTTC; CDR3: CASSSEGVTSGSVETQYF
V: TRBV5-4; size: few; D: TRBD2; J: TRBJ2-1; DNA: TGTGCCAGCAGCTTGGCGGGGGGTAGGAGGAATGAGCAGTTCTTC; CDR3: CASSLAGGRRNEQFF
V: TRBV5-1; size: NA; D: TRBD2; J: TRBJ2-3; DNA: TGCGCCAGCAACTTGCAAGCGGGAGAGTCAGATACGCAGTATTTT; CDR3: CASNLQAGESDTQYF
V: TRBV27; size: NA; D: TRBD1; J: TRBJ1-5; DNA: TGTGCCAGCAGTTCGACAGGGGCCTACAATCAGCCCCAGCATTTT; CDR3: CASSSTGAYNQPQHF
V: TRBV7-8; size: NA; D: NA; J: TRBJ1-1; DNA: TGTGCCAGCAGCTTAGCGCGGGGGGCCATCACTGAAGCTTTCTTT; CDR3: CASSLARGAITEAFF
V: TRBV2; size: NA; D: NA; J: TRBJ1-2; DNA: TGTGCCAGCATCCAGGGTCAGGGTTACTATGGCTACACCTTC; CDR3: CASIQGQGYYGYTF
V: TRBV28; size: NA; D: TRBD1; J: TRBJ1-3; DNA: TGTGCCAGCAGTTCCACGGGGACAGGGAAAGGAAACACCATATATTTT; CDR3: CASSSTGTGKGNTIYF
V: TRBV20-1; size: NA; D: NA; J: TRBJ2-3; DNA: TGCAGTGCTAGCCGAGATACGCAGTATTTT; CDR3: CSASRDTQYF
V: TRBV5-1; size: NA; D: NA; J: TRBJ1-1; DNA: TGCGCCAGCAGCTTGTGGACTAACACTGAAGCTTTCTTT; CDR3: CASSLWTNTEAFF
V: TRBV11-3; size: NA; D: NA; J: TRBJ1-4; DNA: TGTGCCAGCAGCTTAGACTCGGGGGAAAAACTGTTTTTT; CDR3: CASSLDSGEKLFF
V: TRBV10-1; size: NA; D: NA; J: TRBJ1-2; DNA: TGCGCCAGCAGACAGGACAGCTATGGCTACACCTTC; CDR3: CASRQDSYGYTF
V: TRBV6-1; size: NA; D: NA; J: TRBJ1-1; DNA: TGTGCCAGCAGTGCGCAGGGAAGTCCGAACACTGAAGCTTTCTTT; CDR3: CASSAQGSPNTEAFF
V: TRBV5-1; size: NA; D: TRBD2; J: TRBJ2-7; DNA: TGCGCCAGCAGTCCCGGGACTAATGCCCTCGGCGGGGAGCAGTACTTC; CDR3: CASSPGTNALGGEQYF
V: TRBV9; size: few; D: NA; J: TRBJ1-3; DNA: TGTGCCAGCAGCGCAACCGGGGTCGGGACTAGGGCTGGAAACACCATATATTTT; CDR3: CASSATGVGTRAGNTIYF
V: TRBV7-7; size: NA; D: NA; J: TRBJ2-5; DNA: TGTGCTAGCAGCTTAGATGGAGTGGGGACCCAGTACTTC; CDR3: CASSLDGVGTQYF
V: TRBV30; size: NA; D: NA; J: TRBJ1-2; DNA: TGTGCCTGGAGTGCGACTTATGGCTACACCTTC; CDR3: CAWSATYGYTF
V: TRBV5-1; size: NA; D: NA; J: TRBJ2-1; DNA: TGCGCCAGCAGCTTGGTGGGACTGAAAAACAATGAGCAGTTCTTC; CDR3: CASSLVGLKNNEQFF
V: TRBV5-1; size: NA; D: TRBD2; J: TRBJ2-3; DNA: TGCGCCAGCAGCGAACGTTCTAGCGGGGGCACAGATACGCAGTATTTT; CDR3: CASSERSSGGTDTQYF
V: TRBV2; size: NA; D: NA; J: TRBJ1-1; DNA: TGTGCCAGCAGTGATTGGGGGGTGTACACTGAAGCTTTCTTT; CDR3: CASSDWGVYTEAFF
V: TRBV6-1; size: NA; D: NA; J: TRBJ1-5; DNA: TGTGCCAGCAGTGAAAACCCGTCCTCAGGGACCCAGCATTTT; CDR3: CASSENPSSGTQHF
V: TRBV2; size: NA; D: TRBD1; J: TRBJ1-2; DNA: TGTGCCAGCACCCAAAGGGACAGTGGAGGCTACACCTTC; CDR3: CASTQRDSGGYTF
V: TRBV11-3; size: NA; D: NA; J: TRBJ2-7; DNA: TGTGCCAGCAGCTTAGGGACAGAATCCTACGAGCAGTACTTC; CDR3: CASSLGTESYEQYF
V: TRBV27; size: NA; D: TRBD2; J: TRBJ2-7; DNA: TGTGCCAGCAGTTCCTTATCCAGCGGGGCCTACGAGCAGTACTTC; CDR3: CASSSLSSGAYEQYF
V: TRBV19; size: NA; D: NA; J: TRBJ1-1; DNA: TGTGCCAGTAGTAGTATAGGCGGCACTGAAGCTTTCTTT; CDR3: CASSSIGGTEAFF